This entry is about one TCR beta chain. The antigen is unknown. The source of the sample is a study of shared clonotypes between healthy human individuals. TCRdb keeps only in-frame clones here, not all; method: immunoSEQ multiplex PCR. The table has under 600,000 clones, 98% seen once; the top ten hold 0.3%. In the naive CD8 group, cells lacked CD45RO and were positively selected for CCR7, so terminally differentiated effector memory CD45RA+ cells were left out. Study-level points and caveats: Naive subsets usually exceeded memory subsets in estimated richness. Clonotypes shared by all four sorted-subset donors had higher generation probabilities than non-shared clonotypes.

V was cut by 5 bases and J by 2 bases, with 20 bases left in between. Germline V gene lookup returns CDR1 SGHRS and CDR2 YFSETQ. The CDR3 extends over 16 amino acids. Sequenced: naive CD8+ T cells sorted from blood. This chain uses TRBV5-1 with TRBJ2-7; D unresolved. This receptor was identified in a man aged 25-45 years in good health. CDR3 DNA: TGCGCCAGCAGAAAAACCTGGGCCTCAGGACCCTACGAGCAGTACTTC. As protein: CASRKTWASGPYEQYF.